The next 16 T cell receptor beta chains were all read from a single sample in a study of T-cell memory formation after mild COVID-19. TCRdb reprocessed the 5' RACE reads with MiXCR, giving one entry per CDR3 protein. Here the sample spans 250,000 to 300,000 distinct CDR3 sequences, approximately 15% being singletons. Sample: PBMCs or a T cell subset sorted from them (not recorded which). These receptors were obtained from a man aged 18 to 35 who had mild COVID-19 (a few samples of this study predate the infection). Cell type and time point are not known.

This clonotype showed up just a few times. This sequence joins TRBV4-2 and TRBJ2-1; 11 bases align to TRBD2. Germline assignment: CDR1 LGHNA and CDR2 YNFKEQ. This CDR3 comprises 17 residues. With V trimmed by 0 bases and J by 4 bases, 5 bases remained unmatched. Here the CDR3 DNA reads TGTGCCAGCAGCCAAGAGACCGGGACTAGCGGTTACAATGAGCAGTTCTTC. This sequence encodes CASSQETGTSGYNEQFF.

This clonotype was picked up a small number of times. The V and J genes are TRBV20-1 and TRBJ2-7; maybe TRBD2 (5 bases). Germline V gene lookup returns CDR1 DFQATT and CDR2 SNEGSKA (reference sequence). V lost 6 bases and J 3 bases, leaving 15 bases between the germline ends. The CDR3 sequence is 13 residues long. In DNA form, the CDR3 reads TGCAGTGCCCGGAGAACGGGGTTCTACGAGCAGTACTTC. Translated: CSARRTGFYEQYF.

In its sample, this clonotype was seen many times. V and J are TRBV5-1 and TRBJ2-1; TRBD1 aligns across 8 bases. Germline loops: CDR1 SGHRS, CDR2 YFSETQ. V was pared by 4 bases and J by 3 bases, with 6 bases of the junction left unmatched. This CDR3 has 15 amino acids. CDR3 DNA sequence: TGCGCCAGCAGCCGAGACACAGGGGGCTACAATGAGCAGTTCTTC. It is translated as CASSRDTGGYNEQFF.

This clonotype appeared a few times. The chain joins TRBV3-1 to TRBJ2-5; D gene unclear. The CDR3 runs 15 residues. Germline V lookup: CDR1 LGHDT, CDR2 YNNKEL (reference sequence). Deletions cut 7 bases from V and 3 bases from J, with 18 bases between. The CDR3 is CASTTLTLGKETQYF. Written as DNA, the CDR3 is TGTGCCAGCACCACACTAACGTTGGGGAAAGAGACCCAGTACTTC.

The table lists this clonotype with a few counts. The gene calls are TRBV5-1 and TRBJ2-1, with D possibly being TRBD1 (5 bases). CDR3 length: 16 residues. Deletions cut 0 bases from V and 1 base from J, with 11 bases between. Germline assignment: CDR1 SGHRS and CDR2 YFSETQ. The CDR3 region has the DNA TGCGCCAGCAGCTTGGTTTGGGGCCTTTCCTACAATGAGCAGTTCTTC. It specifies CASSLVWGLSYNEQFF.

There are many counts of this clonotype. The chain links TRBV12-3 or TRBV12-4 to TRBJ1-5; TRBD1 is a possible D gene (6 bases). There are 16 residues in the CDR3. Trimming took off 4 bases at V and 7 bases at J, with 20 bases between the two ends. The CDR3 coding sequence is TGTGCCAGCAGTTCGACCGGGGGGGGCGCGGGGCAGCCCCAGCATTTT. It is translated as CASSSTGGGAGQPQHF.

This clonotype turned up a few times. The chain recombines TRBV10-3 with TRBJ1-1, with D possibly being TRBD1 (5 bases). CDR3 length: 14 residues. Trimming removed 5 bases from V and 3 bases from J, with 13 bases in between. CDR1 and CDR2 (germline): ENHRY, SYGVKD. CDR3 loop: CAISRAREDTEAFF. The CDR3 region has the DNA TGTGCCATCAGTAGGGCCAGGGAGGACACTGAAGCTTTCTTT.

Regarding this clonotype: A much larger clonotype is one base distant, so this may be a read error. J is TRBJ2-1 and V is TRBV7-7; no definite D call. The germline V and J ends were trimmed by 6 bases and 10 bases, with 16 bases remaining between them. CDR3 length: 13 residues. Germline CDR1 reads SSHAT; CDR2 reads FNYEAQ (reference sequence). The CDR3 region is CASSRNMGWEQFF. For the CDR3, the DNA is TGTGCCAGCAGTCGGAACATGGGCTGGGAGCAGTTCTTC.

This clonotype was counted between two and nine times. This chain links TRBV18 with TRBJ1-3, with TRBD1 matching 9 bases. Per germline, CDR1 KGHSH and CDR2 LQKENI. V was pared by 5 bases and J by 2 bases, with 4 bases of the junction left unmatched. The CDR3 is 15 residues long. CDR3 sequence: CASSAGTGTGNTIYF. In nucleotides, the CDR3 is TGTGCCAGCTCAGCGGGGACAGGGACTGGAAACACCATATATTTT.

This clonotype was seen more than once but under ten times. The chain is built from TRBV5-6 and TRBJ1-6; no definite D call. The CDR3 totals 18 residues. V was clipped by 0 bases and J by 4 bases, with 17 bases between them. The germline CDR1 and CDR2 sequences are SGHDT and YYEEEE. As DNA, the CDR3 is TGTGCCAGCAGCTTGGGATGGAGGGCAAAGGCGTATAATTCACCCCTCCACTTT. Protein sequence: CASSLGWRAKAYNSPLHF.

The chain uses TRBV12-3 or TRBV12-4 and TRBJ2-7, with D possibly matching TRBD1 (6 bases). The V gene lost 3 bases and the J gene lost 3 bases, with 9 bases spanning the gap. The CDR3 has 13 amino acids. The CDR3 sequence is CASSFQGFYEQYF. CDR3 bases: TGTGCCAGCAGTTTTCAGGGGTTCTACGAGCAGTACTTC.

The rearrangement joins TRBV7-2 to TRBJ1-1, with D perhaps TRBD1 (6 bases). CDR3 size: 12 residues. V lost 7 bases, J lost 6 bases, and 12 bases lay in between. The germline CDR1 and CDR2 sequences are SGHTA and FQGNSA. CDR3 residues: CASNSRGAEAFF. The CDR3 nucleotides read TGTGCCAGCAACTCCAGGGGTGCTGAAGCTTTCTTT.

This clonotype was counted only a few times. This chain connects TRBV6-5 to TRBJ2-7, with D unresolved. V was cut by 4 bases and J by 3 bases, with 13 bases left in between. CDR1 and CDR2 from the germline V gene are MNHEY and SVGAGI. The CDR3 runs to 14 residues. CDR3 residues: CASSFGYSNYEQYF. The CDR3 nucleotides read TGTGCCAGCAGTTTCGGCTACTCCAACTACGAGCAGTACTTC.

The CDR3 sequence: CASSKAPGGYGELFF. The CDR3 bases are TGCGCCAGCAGCAAAGCCCCGGGGGGGTATGGGGAGCTGTTTTTT. The V call is TRBV4-1, the J call TRBJ2-2; 8 nucleotides match TRBD2. J gave up 8 bases and V 5 bases, and 10 bases lay outside the gene matches. CDR1 MGHRA and CDR2 YSYEKL come from the germline V gene. This CDR3 spans 15 amino acids.

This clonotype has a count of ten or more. The CDR3 loop is CASSQDSSLSYEQYF. DNA of the CDR3: TGCGCCAGCAGCCAAGACTCTTCCCTCAGCTACGAGCAGTACTTC. V gene TRBV4-3 combines with J gene TRBJ2-7; D not resolved. The CDR3 consists of 15 residues. The germline V gene encodes CDR1 LGHNA and CDR2 YSLEER. Trimming took 0 bases from V and 3 from J, leaving 12 bases between them.

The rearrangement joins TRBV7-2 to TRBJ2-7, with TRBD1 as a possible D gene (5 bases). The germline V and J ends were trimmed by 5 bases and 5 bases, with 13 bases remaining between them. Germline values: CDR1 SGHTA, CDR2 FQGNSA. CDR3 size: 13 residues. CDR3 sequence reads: CASSPDSYHEQYF. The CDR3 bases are TGTGCCAGCAGCCCAGACAGTTATCACGAGCAGTACTTC.